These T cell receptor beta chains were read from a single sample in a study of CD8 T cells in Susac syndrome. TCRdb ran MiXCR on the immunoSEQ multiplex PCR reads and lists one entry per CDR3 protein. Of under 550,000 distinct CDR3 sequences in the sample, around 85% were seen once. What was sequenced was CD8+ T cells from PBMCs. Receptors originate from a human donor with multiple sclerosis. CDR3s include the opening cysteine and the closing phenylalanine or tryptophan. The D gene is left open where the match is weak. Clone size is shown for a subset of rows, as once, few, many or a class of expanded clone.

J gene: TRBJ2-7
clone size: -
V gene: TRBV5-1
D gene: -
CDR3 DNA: TGCGCCAGCAGCTTAGGACTCGAGCAGTACTTC
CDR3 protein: CASSLGLEQYF

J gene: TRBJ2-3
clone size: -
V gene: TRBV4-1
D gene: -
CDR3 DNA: TGCGCCAGCAGCCAAGTCCCGGGGAGGAGCACAGATACGCAGTATTTT
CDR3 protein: CASSQVPGRSTDTQYF

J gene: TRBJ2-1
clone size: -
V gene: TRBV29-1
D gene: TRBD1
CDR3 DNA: TGCAGCGTTACCAGGGACAGGGGGACCGAGCAGTTCTTC
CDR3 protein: CSVTRDRGTEQFF

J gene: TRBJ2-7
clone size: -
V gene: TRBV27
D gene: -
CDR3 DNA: TGTGCCAGCAGAGACGGACCCCTTAACGAGCAGTACTTC
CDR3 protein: CASRDGPLNEQYF

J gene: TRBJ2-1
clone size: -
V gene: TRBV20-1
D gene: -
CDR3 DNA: TGCAGTGCTAACCCCACACTAGCTTACAATGAGCAGTTCTTC
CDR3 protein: CSANPTLAYNEQFF

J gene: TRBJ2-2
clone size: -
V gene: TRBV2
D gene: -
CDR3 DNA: TGTGCCAGCAGTGAAGCGGTTGTCGGGGCTGGGGAGCTGTTTTTT
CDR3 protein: CASSEAVVGAGELFF

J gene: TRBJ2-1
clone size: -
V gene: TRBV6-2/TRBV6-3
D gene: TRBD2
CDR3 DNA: TGTGCCAGCAGTTACTCCTCCGGGACTACCCAAACCTACAATGAGCAGTTCTTC
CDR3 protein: CASSYSSGTTQTYNEQFF

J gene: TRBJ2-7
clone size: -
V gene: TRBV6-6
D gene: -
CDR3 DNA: TGTGCCAGCAACGCGGACTACGACGAGCAGTACTTC
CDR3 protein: CASNADYDEQYF

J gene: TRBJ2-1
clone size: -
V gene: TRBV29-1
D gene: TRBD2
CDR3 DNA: TGCAGCGTTCGGGGGGGCCGTTACAATGAGCAGTTCTTC
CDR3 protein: CSVRGGRYNEQFF

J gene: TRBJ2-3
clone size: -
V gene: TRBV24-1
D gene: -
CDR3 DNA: TGTGCCACCAGTGCAAGGGCCCTCACAGATACGCAGTATTTT
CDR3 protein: CATSARALTDTQYF

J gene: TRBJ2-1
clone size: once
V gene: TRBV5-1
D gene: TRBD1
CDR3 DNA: TGCGCCAGCAGCTTGGCAGGGGGCGAGAATCTTTTCGGTGAGCAGTTCTTC
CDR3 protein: CASSLAGGENLFGEQFF

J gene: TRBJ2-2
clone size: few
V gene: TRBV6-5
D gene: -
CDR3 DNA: TGTGCCAGCAGTTACTCTGGGCTCAGCACCGGGGAGCTGTTTTTT
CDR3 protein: CASSYSGLSTGELFF

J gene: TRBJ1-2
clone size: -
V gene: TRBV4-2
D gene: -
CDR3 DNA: TGTGCCAGCAGCCGACAGGATTCAGATGGCTACACCTTC
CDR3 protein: CASSRQDSDGYTF

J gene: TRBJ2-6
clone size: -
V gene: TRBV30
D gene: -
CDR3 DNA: TGTGCCTGGAGTGTACTCCGCGCGGGAATCAGTCCTGGGGCCAACGTCCTGACTTTC
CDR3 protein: CAWSVLRAGISPGANVLTF